The clone carrying this T cell receptor (beta chain) was seen only a few times. No antigen is known for it. In the library, individual cDNA molecules carried attached unique molecular identifiers. TCRdb passed the 5' RACE reads through MiXCR, listing each CDR3 protein once. The data contain approximately 38,000 distinct CDR3 sequences, roughly 5% of them singletons. This specimen comes from a study of early T cells in non-severe SARS-CoV-2 infection. Study information: Sequencing used unsorted whole-blood bulk RNA, so chains lack pairing.

Trimming cost V 3 bases and J 8 bases, with 5 bases left between them. The V gene's germline CDR1 is KGHSH and CDR2 LQKENI. This CDR3 contains 11 residues. Points from the study as a whole: Private and CD4 specificities were missed by VDJdb matching, which favored anti-spike CD8 responses.

This TCR was sampled from an adult who was a healthcare worker with PCR-confirmed SARS-CoV-2 infection or an uninfected control (not recorded which). The rearrangement uses TRBV18 and TRBJ2-1; no reliable D call. Sequencing used whole blood. For the CDR3, the DNA is TGTGCCAGCTCACCTAGCTATGAGCAGTTCTTC. It yields the protein CASSPSYEQFF.